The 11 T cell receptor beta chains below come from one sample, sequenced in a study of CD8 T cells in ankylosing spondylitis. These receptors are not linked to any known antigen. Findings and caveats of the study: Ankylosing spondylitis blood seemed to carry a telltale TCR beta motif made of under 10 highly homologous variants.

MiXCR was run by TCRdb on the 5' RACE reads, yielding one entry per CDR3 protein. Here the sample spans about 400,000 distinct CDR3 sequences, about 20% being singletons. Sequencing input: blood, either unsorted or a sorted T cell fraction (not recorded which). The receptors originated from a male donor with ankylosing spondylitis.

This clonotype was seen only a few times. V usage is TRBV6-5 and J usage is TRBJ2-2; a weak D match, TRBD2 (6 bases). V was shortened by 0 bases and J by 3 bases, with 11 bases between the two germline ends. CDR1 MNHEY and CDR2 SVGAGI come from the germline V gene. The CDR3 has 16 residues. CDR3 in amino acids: CASSYSTRVYTGELFF. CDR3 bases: TGTGCCAGCAGTTACTCGACTAGGGTGTACACCGGGGAGCTGTTTTTT.

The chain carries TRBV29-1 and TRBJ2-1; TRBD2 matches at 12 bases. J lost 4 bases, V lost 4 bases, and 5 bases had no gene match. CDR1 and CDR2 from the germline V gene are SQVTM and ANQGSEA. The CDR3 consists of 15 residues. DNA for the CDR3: TGCAGCGTTGGAGCTGGGACTAGCGGGTACAATGAGCAGTTCTTC. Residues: CSVGAGTSGYNEQFF.

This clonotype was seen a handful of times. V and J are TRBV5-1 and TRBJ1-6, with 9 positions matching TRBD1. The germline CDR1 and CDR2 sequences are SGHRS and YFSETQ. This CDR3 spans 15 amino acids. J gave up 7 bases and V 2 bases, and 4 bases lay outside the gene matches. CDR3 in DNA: TGCGCCAGCAGCTTACAGGGGGCACAAAATTCACCCCTCCACTTT. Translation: CASSLQGAQNSPLHF. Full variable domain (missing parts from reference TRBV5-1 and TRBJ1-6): KAGVTQTPRYLIKTRGQQVTLSCSPISGHRSVSWYQQTPGQGLQFLFEYFSETQRNKGNFPGRFSGRQFSNSRSEMNVSTLELGDSALYLCASSLQGAQNSPLHFGNGTRLTVT.

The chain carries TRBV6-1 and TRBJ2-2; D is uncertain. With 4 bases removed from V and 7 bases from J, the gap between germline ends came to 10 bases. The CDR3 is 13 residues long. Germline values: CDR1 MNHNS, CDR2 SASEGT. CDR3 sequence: CASSADRIGELFF. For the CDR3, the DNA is TGTGCCAGCAGTGCAGACCGTATCGGGGAGCTGTTTTTT.

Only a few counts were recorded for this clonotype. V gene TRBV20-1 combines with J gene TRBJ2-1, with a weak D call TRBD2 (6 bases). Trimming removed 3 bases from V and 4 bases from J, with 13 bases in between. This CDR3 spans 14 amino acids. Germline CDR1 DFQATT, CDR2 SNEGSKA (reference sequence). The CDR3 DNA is TGCAGTGCTAGGAATATGGCGGGGTACAATGAGCAGTTCTTC. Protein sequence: CSARNMAGYNEQFF.

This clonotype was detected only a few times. For the CDR3, the DNA is TGCAGCGTCGTAGCGGGAGCTGAGCAGTACTTC. It translates to CSVVAGAEQYF. The chain combines TRBV29-1 with TRBJ2-7, with TRBD2 matching 9 bases. The CDR3 consists of 11 residues. CDR1 SQVTM and CDR2 ANQGSEA come from the germline V gene. V lost 6 bases and J lost 7; bases outside the gene matches: 4.

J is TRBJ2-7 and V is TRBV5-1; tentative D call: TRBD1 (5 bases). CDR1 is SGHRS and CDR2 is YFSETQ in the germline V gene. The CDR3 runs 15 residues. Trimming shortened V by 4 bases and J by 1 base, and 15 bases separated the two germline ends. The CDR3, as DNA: TGCGCCAGCAGCCTGAAACCGACAGATTCCTACGAGCAGTACTTC. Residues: CASSLKPTDSYEQYF.

As DNA, the CDR3 is TGCAGTGCTGTCCCTAGCGGGAGAGCCAACAATGAGCAGTTCTTC. This codes for CSAVPSGRANNEQFF. This sequence joins TRBV20-1 and TRBJ2-1; TRBD2 agrees at 10 bases. Trimming at V came to 5 bases and at J to 5 bases, leaving 9 bases not matched to a gene. Germline V CDR1 and CDR2: DFQATT, SNEGSKA (reference sequence). The CDR3 covers 15 residues.

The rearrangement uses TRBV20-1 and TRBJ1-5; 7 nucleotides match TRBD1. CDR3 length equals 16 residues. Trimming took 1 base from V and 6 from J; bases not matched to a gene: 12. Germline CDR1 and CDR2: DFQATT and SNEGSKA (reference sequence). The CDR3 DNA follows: TGCAGTGCTAGAGTCTCGACAGGGCCCGGGGGTCAGCCCCAGCATTTT. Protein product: CSARVSTGPGGQPQHF.

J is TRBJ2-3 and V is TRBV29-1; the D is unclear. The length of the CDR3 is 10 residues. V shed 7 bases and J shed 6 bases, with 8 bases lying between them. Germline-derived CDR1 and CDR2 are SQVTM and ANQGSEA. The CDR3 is CSAEEDTQYF. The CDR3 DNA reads TGCAGCGCCGAAGAGGATACGCAGTATTTT.

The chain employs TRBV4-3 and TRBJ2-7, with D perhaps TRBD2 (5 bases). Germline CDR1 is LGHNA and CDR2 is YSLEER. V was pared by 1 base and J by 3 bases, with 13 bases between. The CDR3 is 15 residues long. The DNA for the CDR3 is TGCGCCAGCAGCCAAGGCAACAGCGGAGACTACGAGCAGTACTTC. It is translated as CASSQGNSGDYEQYF.